This record looks at one T cell receptor (beta chain) sequence and its context. As yet, its antigen is unknown. Naive CD8 cells, CD45RO-negative and positively selected for CCR7, excluded terminally differentiated effector memory CD45RA+ cells. Looked up from germline, CDR1 is SGHAT and CDR2 is FQNNGV. This CDR3 has 16 amino acids. Trimming removed 4 bases at V and 3 bases at J, with 17 bases between. The data belong to a study of shared clonotypes between healthy human individuals. Broader study findings: Unshared clonotypes carried lower generation probabilities than those common to all four donors.

Sequenced by immunoSEQ multiplex PCR; TCRdb stores in-frame clones only, minus some. The data contain about 2.2 million clones, just over 90% of them singletons. The sequence was collected from a man aged 18 to 29 in good health. Some clones in this sample may be carry-over from other donors' samples. V usage is TRBV11-2 and J usage is TRBJ2-3, with D possibly TRBD2 on 5 matching bases. Sample: naive CD8+ T cells from PBMCs. The CDR3 reads CASSSDGVLATDTQYF. The CDR3, as DNA: TGTGCCAGCAGCTCGGACGGTGTGTTAGCGACAGATACGCAGTATTTT.